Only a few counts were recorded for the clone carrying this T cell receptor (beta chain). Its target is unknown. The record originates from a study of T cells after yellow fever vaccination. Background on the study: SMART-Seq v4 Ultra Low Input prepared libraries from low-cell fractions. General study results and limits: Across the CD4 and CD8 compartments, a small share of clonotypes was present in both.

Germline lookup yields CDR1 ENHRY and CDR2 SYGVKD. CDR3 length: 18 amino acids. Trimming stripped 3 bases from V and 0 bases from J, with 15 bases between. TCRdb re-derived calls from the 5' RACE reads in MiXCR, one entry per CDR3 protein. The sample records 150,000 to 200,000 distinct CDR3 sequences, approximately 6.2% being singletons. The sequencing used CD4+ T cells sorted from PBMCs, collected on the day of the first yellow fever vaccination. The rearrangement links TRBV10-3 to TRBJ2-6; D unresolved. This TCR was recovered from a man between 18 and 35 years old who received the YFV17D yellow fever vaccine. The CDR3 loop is CAISEGMAAFSGANVLTF. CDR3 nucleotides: TGTGCCATCAGTGAAGGCATGGCGGCTTTCTCTGGGGCCAACGTCCTGACTTTC.